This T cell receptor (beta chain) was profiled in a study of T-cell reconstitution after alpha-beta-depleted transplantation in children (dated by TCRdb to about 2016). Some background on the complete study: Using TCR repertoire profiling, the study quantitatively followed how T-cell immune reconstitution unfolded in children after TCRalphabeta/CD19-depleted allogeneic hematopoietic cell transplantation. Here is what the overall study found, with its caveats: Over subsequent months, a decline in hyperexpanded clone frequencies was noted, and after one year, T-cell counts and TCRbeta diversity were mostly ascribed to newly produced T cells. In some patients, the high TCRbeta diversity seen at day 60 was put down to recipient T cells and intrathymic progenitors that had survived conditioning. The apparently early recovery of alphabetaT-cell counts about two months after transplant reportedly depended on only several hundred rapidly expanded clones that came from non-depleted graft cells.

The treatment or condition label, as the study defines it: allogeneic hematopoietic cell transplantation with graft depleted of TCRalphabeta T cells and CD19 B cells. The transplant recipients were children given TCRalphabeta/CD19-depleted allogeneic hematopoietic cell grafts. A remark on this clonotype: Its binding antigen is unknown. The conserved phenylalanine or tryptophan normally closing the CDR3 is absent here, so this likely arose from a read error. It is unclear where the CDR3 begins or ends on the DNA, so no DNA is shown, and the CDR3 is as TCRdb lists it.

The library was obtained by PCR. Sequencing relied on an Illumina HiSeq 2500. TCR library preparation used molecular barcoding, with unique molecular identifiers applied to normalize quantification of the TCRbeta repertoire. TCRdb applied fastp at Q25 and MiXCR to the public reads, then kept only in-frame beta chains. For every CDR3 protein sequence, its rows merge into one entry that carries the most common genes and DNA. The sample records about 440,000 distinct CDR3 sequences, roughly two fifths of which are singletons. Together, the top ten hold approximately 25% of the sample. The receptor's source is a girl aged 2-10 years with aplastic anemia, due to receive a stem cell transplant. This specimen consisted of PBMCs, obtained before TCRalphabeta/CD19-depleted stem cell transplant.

The CDR3 region: CASSPADLGAGPLAP. In this chain, TRBV7-8 is recombined with TRBJ2-3; the tabulated D call, TRBD2, remains unverified against the DNA. Both ends counted, the CDR3 spans 15 residues. CDR1 and CDR2, per the germline V gene, are SGHVS and FQNEAQ.